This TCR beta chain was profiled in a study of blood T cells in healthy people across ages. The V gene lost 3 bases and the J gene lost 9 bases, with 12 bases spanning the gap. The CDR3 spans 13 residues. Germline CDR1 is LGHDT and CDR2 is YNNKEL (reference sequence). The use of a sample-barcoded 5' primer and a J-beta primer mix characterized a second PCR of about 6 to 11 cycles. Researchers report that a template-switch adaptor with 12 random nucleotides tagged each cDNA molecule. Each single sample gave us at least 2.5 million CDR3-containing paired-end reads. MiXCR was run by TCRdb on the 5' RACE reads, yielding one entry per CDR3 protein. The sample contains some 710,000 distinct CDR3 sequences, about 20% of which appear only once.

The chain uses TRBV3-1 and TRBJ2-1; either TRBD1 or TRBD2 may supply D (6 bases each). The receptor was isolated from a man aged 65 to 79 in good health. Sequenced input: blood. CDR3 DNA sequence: TGTGCCAGCAGCCATTCTCGGGGGCCTGAGCAGTTCTTC. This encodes CASSHSRGPEQFF.